Included here is one TCR beta chain sequence, with context. Unmatched junction bases numbered 7, after V lost 4 bases and J lost 2 bases. Germline-derived CDR1 and CDR2 are SGHRS and YFSETQ. This CDR3 is 15 amino acids long. This sample was included in a study of T cell changes during pregnancy in multiple sclerosis. TCRdb's copy holds only in-frame clones and misses some; the assay was immunoSEQ multiplex PCR. Among approximately 52,000 clones, 85% to 95% were seen once, and the ten largest hold less than 0.25%. The sequencing used CD4+ T cells from peripheral blood mononuclear cells, collected in the third trimester of pregnancy. This chain uses TRBV5-1 with TRBJ2-7; TRBD1 matches 9 bases. This receptor was identified in a female donor with multiple sclerosis, enrolled in a pregnancy study. The CDR3 bases are TGCGCCAGCAGCGACCAGGGACAGGGTCCCTACGAGCAGTACTTC. This encodes CASSDQGQGPYEQYF. Filled out from reference TRBV5-1 and TRBJ2-7, the complete variable domain reads KAGVTQTPRYLIKTRGQQVTLSCSPISGHRSVSWYQQTPGQGLQFLFEYFSETQRNKGNFPGRFSGRQFSNSRSEMNVSTLELGDSALYLCASSDQGQGPYEQYFGPGTRLTVT.